The 29 T cell receptor beta chains below all came from one sample that was sequenced in a study of blood T cell repertoires in COVID-19. This table comes from immunoSEQ multiplex PCR, and its TCRdb copy is limited to in-frame clones, with some not included. Found here are approximately 110,000 clones, approximately 86% of them singletons; the top ten hold 0.88%. The sequencing sample was made of peripheral blood. These receptor sequences come from a woman aged 50 to 60 with active or convalescent COVID-19.

This clone was observed a few times. The chain combines TRBV7-9 with TRBJ1-4, with TRBD1 identical over 7 bases. The V and J ends lost 3 bases and 8 bases, in that order; junction bases with no gene match: 12. The germline V gene has CDR1 SEHNR and CDR2 FQNEAQ (reference sequence). The CDR3 runs to 16 residues. CDR3 protein: CASSFERAGGREKLFF. The CDR3 bases are TGTGCCAGCAGCTTTGAAAGAGCAGGGGGAAGGGAAAAACTGTTTTTT. Drawing the rest from reference TRBV7-9 and TRBJ1-4, the complete variable domain is DTGVSQNPRHKITKRGQNVTFRCDPISEHNRLYWYRQTLGQGPEFLTYFQNEAQLEKSRLLSDRFSAERPKGSFSTLEIQRTEQGDSAMYLCASSFERAGGREKLFFGSGTQLSVL.

V and J are TRBV28 and TRBJ2-1; TRBD1 matches at 7 bases. The CDR3 totals 14 residues. With V trimmed by 8 bases and J by 13 bases, 17 bases remained unmatched. The V gene's germline CDR1 is MDHEN and CDR2 SYDVKM. In DNA, the CDR3 is TGTGCCAGCGAGGACAGGCGGAATCTCAACTTCCAGTTCTTC. Protein product: CASEDRRNLNFQFF.

V usage is TRBV3-1 (or the pseudogene TRBV3-2) and J usage is TRBJ2-3; the match to TRBD2 covers 8 bases. The CDR3 length is 17 residues. CDR1 and CDR2 (germline): LGHDT, YNNKEL (reference sequence). Germline trimming cut 1 base from V and 7 bases from J; bases unmatched to any gene: 13. The DNA for the CDR3 is TGTGCCAGCAGCCAAGGGCTCGGCGGGAGGATGAGGAATACGCAGTATTTT. It specifies CASSQGLGGRMRNTQYF.

Points on this clone: At one end, the junction sequence differs from germline, possibly due to a read error. This chain links TRBV19 with TRBJ2-7; perhaps TRBD2 as D (5 bases). The CDR3 covers 15 residues. Germline-derived CDR1 and CDR2 are LNHDA and SQIVND (reference sequence). For the CDR3, the DNA is TGTGCCAGTAGTATCGGGCAGGACTCTTTCTACGCGCAGTACTTC. The encoded protein is CASSIGQDSFYAQYF.

This chain uses TRBV7-6 with TRBJ2-6; D unresolved. V gave up 0 bases and J gave up 0 bases, with 12 bases separating them. The CDR3 runs to 18 residues. CDR1 is SGHVS, CDR2 FNYEAQ, per germline. The CDR3 sequence is CASSLALWPDSGANVLTF. The CDR3, as DNA: TGTGCCAGCAGCTTAGCGTTATGGCCTGACTCTGGGGCCAACGTCCTGACTTTC.

The J gene is TRBJ2-4, the V gene TRBV7-2, with 9 nucleotides matching TRBD1. The CDR3 contains 11 residues. The J segment lost 13 bases and the V segment lost 5 bases, leaving 3 bases of the junction unmatched. Germline V gene data show CDR1 as SGHTA and CDR2 as FQGNSA. This chain's CDR3 is CASSPGQGQYF. The CDR3 DNA sequence: TGTGCCAGCAGCCCGGGACAGGGACAGTACTTC.

The chain is built from TRBV2 and TRBJ2-1; TRBD2 agrees at 12 bases. Germline CDR1 reads SNHLY; CDR2 reads FYNNEI. The CDR3 spans 15 residues. Germline trimming cut 7 bases from V and 8 bases from J; bases unmatched to any gene: 9. The CDR3 here is CASTETASGRDEQFF. The CDR3 DNA is TGTGCCAGCACAGAAACGGCTAGCGGGAGGGATGAGCAGTTCTTC.

The V gene is TRBV19, the J gene TRBJ1-1; D gene uncertain. V lost 6 bases, J lost 5 bases, and 13 bases lay in between. CDR1 is LNHDA, CDR2 SQIVND, per germline (reference sequence). This CDR3 region has 13 residues. CDR3 coding DNA: TGTGCCAGTAGGGAGGGTCCGAGGACTGAAGCTTTCTTT. As protein: CASREGPRTEAFF. Drawing the rest from reference TRBV19 and TRBJ1-1, the complete variable domain is DGGITQSPKYLFRKEGQNVTLSCEQNLNHDAMYWYRQDPGQGLRLIYYSQIVNDFQKGDIAEGYSVSREKKESFPLTVTSAQKNPTAFYLCASREGPRTEAFFGQGTRLTVV.

The chain links TRBV7-9 to TRBJ2-1; 7 positions match TRBD2. In germline, CDR1 is SEHNR, CDR2 FQNEAQ (reference sequence). This CDR3 region has 15 residues. Germline trimming cut 2 bases from V and 5 bases from J; bases unmatched to any gene: 6. The CDR3 protein is CASSLMASGHNEQFF. The CDR3 region has the DNA TGTGCCAGCAGCTTAATGGCTAGCGGTCACAATGAGCAGTTCTTC.

The chain has TRBV29-1 and TRBJ2-5, with D possibly being TRBD1 (6 bases). Germline CDR1 SQVTM, CDR2 ANQGSEA. With 4 bases removed from V and 4 bases from J, the gap between germline ends came to 19 bases. The length of the CDR3 is 15 residues. Here the CDR3 reads CSVVPELRGLETQYF. For the CDR3, the DNA is TGCAGCGTTGTCCCTGAGTTAAGGGGGTTAGAGACCCAGTACTTC.

Of note for this clone: Relative to the germline gene, one junction end is altered; a read error may explain this. J is TRBJ2-3 and V is TRBV7-7, with 7 bases fitting TRBD2. This CDR3 is 14 amino acids long. Looked up from germline, CDR1 is SSHAT and CDR2 is FNYEAQ (reference sequence). CDR3 sequence (DNA): TGTGCTAGCAGCTTAGCGGCGGGAGCAGATACGCAGTATTTT. Its translation is CASSLAAGADTQYF. The full variable domain, completed using reference TRBV7-7 and TRBJ2-3, is GAGVSQSPRYKVTKRGQDVTLRCDPISSHATLYWYQQALGQGPEFLTYFNYEAQPDKSGLPSDRFSAERPEGSISTLTIQRTEQRDSAMYRCASSLAAGADTQYFGPGTRLTVL.

J is TRBJ1-1 and V is TRBV4-2; 7 positions agree with TRBD1. The CDR3 extends over 15 amino acids. V shed 4 bases and J 4 bases; nucleotides not matched to a gene: 9. In germline, CDR1 is LGHNA, CDR2 YNFKEQ. Here the CDR3 DNA reads TGTGCCAGCAGCCCGCACAGGGGTGGGAGCACTGAAGCTTTCTTT. This codes for CASSPHRGGSTEAFF.

This clone has just one count. The rearrangement links TRBV15 to TRBJ2-7, with 7 bases aligning to TRBD2. This CDR3 spans 15 amino acids. In germline, CDR1 is LNHNV, CDR2 YYDKDF (reference sequence). V lost 0 bases and J lost 3; bases outside the gene matches: 5. Here the CDR3 reads CATSRDRSGGYEQYF. The DNA of the CDR3 is TGTGCCACCAGCAGAGATCGGTCGGGGGGCTACGAGCAGTACTTC.

The V call is TRBV27, the J call TRBJ2-7; 14 bases line up with TRBD2. Per the germline V gene, CDR1 is MNHEY and CDR2 is SMNVEV (reference sequence). Trimming removed 6 bases from V and 7 bases from J; junction bases left unmatched: 8. This CDR3 contains 15 residues. CDR3 sequence: CASSPGTSGGSEQYF. The CDR3 DNA follows: TGTGCCAGCAGCCCCGGGACTAGCGGGGGTTCTGAGCAGTACTTC.

The V and J genes are TRBV18 and TRBJ2-7; D is unclear. V lost 3 bases to trimming and J lost 1 base, with 10 bases between them. The V gene's germline CDR1 is KGHSH and CDR2 LQKENI. The CDR3 loop spans 14 amino acids. The CDR3: CASSPSPSSYEQYF. CDR3 sequence (DNA): TGTGCCAGCTCACCGTCCCCGTCGTCCTACGAGCAGTACTTC.

This sequence joins TRBV29-1 and TRBJ2-7; 9 bases match TRBD2. Trimming cost V 5 bases and J 0 bases; bases outside gene matches: 5. The germline gives CDR1 SQVTM, CDR2 ANQGSEA. The CDR3 extends over 14 amino acids. In DNA, the CDR3 is TGCAGCGTTAGAGCGGGGGGAGACTCCTACGAGCAGTACTTC. Protein product: CSVRAGGDSYEQYF.

This sequence joins TRBV19 and TRBJ2-2; 7 bases match TRBD1. This CDR3 is built from 12 residues. The germline gives CDR1 LNHDA, CDR2 SQIVND (reference sequence). Germline trimming cut 5 bases from V and 6 bases from J; bases unmatched to any gene: 0. The CDR3 DNA sequence: TGTGCCAGTAGTGACAGGGCCGGGGAGCTGTTTTTT. This translates into CASSDRAGELFF.

The chain joins TRBV7-3 to TRBJ2-3; D unclear. There are 14 residues in the CDR3. Germline V CDR1 and CDR2: SGHTA, FQGTGA. V was trimmed by 1 base and J by 1 base, leaving 6 bases between them. The CDR3 spells CASSLNRGTDTQYF. CDR3 nucleotide sequence: TGTGCCAGCAGCTTAAACAGAGGCACAGATACGCAGTATTTT.

This clone was recorded a few times. The rearrangement links TRBV19 to TRBJ1-1, with 7 positions matching TRBD1. This CDR3 comprises 14 residues. Germline V gives CDR1 LNHDA, CDR2 SQIVND (reference sequence). The J segment lost 2 bases and the V segment lost 4 bases, leaving 4 bases of the junction unmatched. The CDR3 nucleotides read TGTGCCAGTAGTAGGGGACAGAGAAACACTGAAGCTTTCTTT. This gives the protein CASSRGQRNTEAFF.

The chain carries TRBV2 and TRBJ2-5; 7 bases align to TRBD2. CDR1 is SNHLY, CDR2 FYNNEI, per germline. The CDR3 is 15 residues long. Unmatched junction bases numbered 11, after V lost 6 bases and J lost 4 bases. CDR3 nucleotides: TGTGCCAGCAGACGTGGTGGGGGGGTGGCAGAGACCCAGTACTTC. Its protein product is CASRRGGGVAETQYF. Supplemented by reference TRBV2 and TRBJ2-5, the full variable domain reads EPEVTQTPSHQVTQMGQEVILRCVPISNHLYFYWYRQILGQKVEFLVSFYNNEISEKSEIFDDQFSVERPDGSNFTLKIRSTKLEDSAMYFCASRRGGGVAETQYFGPGTRLLVL.

This clone appeared a single time. This chain connects TRBV7-9 to TRBJ2-3, with TRBD1 identical over 7 bases. The CDR3 has 16 residues. The trim removed 5 bases at V and 0 bases at J, leaving 8 bases unmatched. Germline CDR1 is SEHNR and CDR2 is FQNEAQ (reference sequence). In DNA form, the CDR3 reads TGTGCCAGCAGCCCGTTACAGGGGTTTAGCACAGATACGCAGTATTTT. This encodes CASSPLQGFSTDTQYF. The full variable domain, in which reference TRBV7-9 and TRBJ2-3 provide the parts outside the CDR3, is DTGVSQNPRHKITKRGQNVTFRCDPISEHNRLYWYRQTLGQGPEFLTYFQNEAQLEKSRLLSDRFSAERPKGSFSTLEIQRTEQGDSAMYLCASSPLQGFSTDTQYFGPGTRLTVL.

This chain uses TRBV7-9 with TRBJ1-4, with D unclear. Per the germline V gene, CDR1 is SEHNR and CDR2 is FQNEAQ (reference sequence). V lost 0 bases and J 8 bases, leaving 7 bases between the germline ends. The CDR3 is 13 amino acids. The CDR3 loop reads CASSLAGREKLFF. Here the CDR3 DNA reads TGTGCCAGCAGCTTAGCGGGCCGGGAAAAACTGTTTTTT.

The rearrangement joins TRBV3-1 (or the pseudogene TRBV3-2) to TRBJ2-3, with unresolved D. The germline V and J ends were trimmed by 0 bases and 14 bases, with 15 bases remaining between them. CDR3 length: 13 amino acids. Per germline, CDR1 LGHDT and CDR2 YNNKEL (reference sequence). The CDR3 region has the DNA TGTGCCAGCAGCCAAGATCCAGCGACCTATGCGTATTTT. This codes for CASSQDPATYAYF.

The rearrangement uses TRBV3-1 (or the pseudogene TRBV3-2) and TRBJ2-2; D might be TRBD1 (7 bases). Germline CDR1 is LGHDT and CDR2 is YNNKEL (reference sequence). Trimming took off 1 base at V and 4 bases at J, with 13 bases between the two ends. There are 16 residues in the CDR3. The CDR3 loop reads CASSQGGAGGTGELFF. The CDR3 DNA follows: TGTGCCAGCAGCCAAGGGGGGGCAGGGGGCACCGGGGAGCTGTTTTTT.

The J gene is TRBJ1-2, the V gene TRBV5-6; D gene ambiguous. Germline CDR1 reads SGHDT; CDR2 reads YYEEEE. The CDR3 spans 17 residues. Between the trimmed V and J ends, which lost 2 bases and 1 base, there was a span of 18 bases. CDR3 region: CASSLLITTYLNYGYTF. CDR3 in DNA: TGTGCCAGCAGCTTACTCATAACTACGTATCTTAACTATGGCTACACCTTC.

The chain employs TRBV14 and TRBJ2-7; D is unclear. This CDR3 comprises 16 residues. The V gene's germline CDR1 is SGHDN and CDR2 FVKESK. Trimming pared 4 bases from V and 6 bases from J, leaving 22 bases between. The CDR3 sequence: CASSRSDGWALGEQYF. CDR3 DNA sequence: TGTGCCAGCAGCCGGTCAGACGGCTGGGCTTTGGGCGAGCAGTACTTC.

This chain joins TRBV7-9 and TRBJ2-4; possible D gene TRBD2, 6 bases. The germline V and J ends were trimmed by 3 bases and 2 bases, with 11 bases remaining between them. This CDR3 is 15 amino acids long. Germline V CDR1 and CDR2: SEHNR, FQNEAQ (reference sequence). The CDR3 DNA follows: TGTGCCAGCAGCTTGGAGGGGATTCCCAAAAACATTCAGTACTTC. Residues: CASSLEGIPKNIQYF.

The chain joins TRBV7-2 to TRBJ1-1; D perhaps matches TRBD1 (5 bases). Germline V CDR1 and CDR2: SGHTA, FQGNSA. This CDR3 is built from 14 residues. V shed 4 bases and J shed 4 bases, with 13 bases lying between them. CDR3 residues: CASSSLRGSTEAFF. The CDR3 DNA follows: TGTGCCAGCAGCTCTTTGCGGGGGTCCACTGAAGCTTTCTTT.

This rearrangement joins TRBV9 to TRBJ2-1; a weak D match, TRBD2 (6 bases). The CDR3 runs 15 residues. CDR1 SGDLS and CDR2 YYNGEE come from the germline V gene. Trimming shortened V by 0 bases and J by 6 bases, and 13 bases separated the two germline ends. The CDR3 DNA reads TGTGCCAGCAGCGTAGCAGATAGGAGGGCCAATGAGCAGTTCTTC. Translating gives CASSVADRRANEQFF.